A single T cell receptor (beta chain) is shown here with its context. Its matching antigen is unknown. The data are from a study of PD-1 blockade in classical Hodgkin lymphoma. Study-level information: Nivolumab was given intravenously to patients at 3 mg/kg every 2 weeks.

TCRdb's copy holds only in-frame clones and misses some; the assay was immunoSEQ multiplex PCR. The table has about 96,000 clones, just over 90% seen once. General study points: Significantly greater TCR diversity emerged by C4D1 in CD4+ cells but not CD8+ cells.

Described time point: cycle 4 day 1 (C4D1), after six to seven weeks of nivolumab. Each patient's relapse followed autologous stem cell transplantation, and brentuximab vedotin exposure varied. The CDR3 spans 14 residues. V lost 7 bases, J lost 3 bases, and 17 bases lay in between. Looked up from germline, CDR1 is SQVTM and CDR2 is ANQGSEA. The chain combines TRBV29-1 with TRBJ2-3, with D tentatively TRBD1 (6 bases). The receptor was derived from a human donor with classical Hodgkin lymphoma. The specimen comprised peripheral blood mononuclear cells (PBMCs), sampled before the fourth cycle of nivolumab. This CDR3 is CSASDSVRTDTQYF. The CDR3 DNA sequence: TGCAGCGCCTCGGACAGCGTAAGGACAGATACGCAGTATTTT.